Detailed here is one T cell receptor beta chain. These data belong to a study of T cells in tuberculosis. V lost 4 bases to trimming and J lost 0 bases; unmatched junction nucleotides: 6. This CDR3 has 16 residues. Per germline, CDR1 LNHNV and CDR2 YYDKDF (reference sequence). Assay used: immunoSEQ multiplex PCR; TCRdb lists only in-frame clones, some missing. The sample includes about 30,000 clones, just over 90% of them seen just once. Time point noted: new active TB diagnosis, blood taken before or within 7 days of starting treatment. Each patient had positive sputum smear microscopy and/or positive culture.

The sequence was obtained from an adult with tuberculosis. The sequencing used PBMCs, collected at tuberculosis diagnosis. The chain recombines TRBV15 with TRBJ1-5, with 7 bases aligning to TRBD1. CDR3 sequence (DNA): TGTGCCACCAGCAAACAGGGGATATATAGCAATCAGCCCCAGCATTTT. This encodes CATSKQGIYSNQPQHF. Full variable domain (rest looked up from reference TRBV15 and TRBJ1-5): DAMVIQNPRYQVTQFGKPVTLSCSQTLNHNVMYWYQQKSSQAPKLLFHYYDKDFNNEADTPDNFQSRRPNTSFCFLDIRSPGLGDTAMYLCATSKQGIYSNQPQHFGDGTRLSIL.